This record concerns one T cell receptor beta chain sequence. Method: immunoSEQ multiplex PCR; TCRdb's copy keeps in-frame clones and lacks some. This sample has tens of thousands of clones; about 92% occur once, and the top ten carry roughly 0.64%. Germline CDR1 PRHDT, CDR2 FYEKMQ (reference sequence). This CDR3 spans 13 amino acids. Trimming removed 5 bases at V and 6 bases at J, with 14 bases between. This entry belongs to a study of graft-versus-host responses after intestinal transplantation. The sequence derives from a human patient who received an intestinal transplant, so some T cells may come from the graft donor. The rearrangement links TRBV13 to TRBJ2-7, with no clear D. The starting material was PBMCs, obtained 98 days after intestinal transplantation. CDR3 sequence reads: CASSPPSRAEQYF. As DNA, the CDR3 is TGTGCCAGCAGCCCCCCCAGTCGTGCCGAGCAGTACTTC.